This T cell receptor beta chain was documented in a study of blood T cell repertoires in COVID-19 (dated by TCRdb to about 2020). Broadly, across the study: The collaborator samples originated in the United States, Italy and Spain and spanned the acute and convalescent phases of COVID-19. The material from the prospective study consisted of cDNA or gDNA derived from T cells, B-cell-depleted T cells, or PBMCs. Subjects who had been exposed to COVID-19, were actively infected with it, or had recovered from it provided the deeply sampled blood TCRbeta repertoires that made up the dataset. The repertoires were released in a freely available public database intended as a resource for research on the immune response to SARS-CoV-2. Samples came from the ongoing ImmuneRACE study (first 160 participants) plus 1,254 subjects from 6 global collaborators. Sample metadata almost always included a de-identified subject ID, COVID-19 status, age in years and sex. Where available, HLA class I and class II types were obtained from metadata supplied by the sample provider rather than from assay-based typing. Paper-wide results and their limitations: Clinical and demographic metadata were provided uncurated, with the amount varying by source and participant.

To note about this clone: The antigen this receptor binds is unknown. No much larger clone is present one base from it, and per-base qualities are unavailable.

TCRbeta CDR3 regions were amplified from genomic DNA by means of the immunoSEQ Assay, a bias-controlled multiplex PCR. In the paper's pipeline: Within the assay, amplification of reference gene primers was used to estimate how many nucleated cells each sample contained. To quantify the absolute abundance of each unique TCRbeta CDR3 rearrangement, sequence reads were collapsed and filtered. For each sample, productive Simpson clonality was calculated as the square root of Simpson's diversity index over productive rearrangements. TCRdb took this table from immuneACCESS and kept in-frame rearrangements with V and J called. Such tables lack part of the clones; where checked against another copy, unresolved V genes explain under half of the gap, and the rest is unexplained. V and J calls plus clone size are reproduced from that table; the DNA served to infer D and trimming. For this sample there are about 200,000 clones; roughly 90% appear just once. The ten largest make up over 7% of the sample.

Trimming takes 0 bases from V and 1 base from J, and the germline ends sit 6 bases apart. The CDR3 holds 14 amino acids from the cysteine to the phenylalanine. Here the CDR3 DNA is all that survives: 42 bases in frame from base 1. The germline V gene specifies MNHEY as CDR1 and SVGAGI as CDR2. In the prospective study, participants were roughly 18 to 100 years old, resided in fewer than 25 geographic areas of the United States, and were enrolled through a virtual design. In the prospective study, cohorts were assigned on the basis of participant-reported clinical history obtained from a screening survey and a study questionnaire. Recovered participants in ImmuneRACE Cohort 3 were defined as having two consecutive negative NP/OP PCR tests, clearance from a healthcare professional, or resolution of symptoms. Each participant in the prospective study had whole blood, serum and a nasopharyngeal or oropharyngeal swab collected by mobile phlebotomists. Participants in the prospective study had the option to provide additional blood draws and questionnaires over an approximately two-month period. Prospective study blood samples were shipped either frozen or at room temperature before DNA extraction.

The rearrangement combines TRBV6-5 with TRBJ1-1; the D gene assignment is ambiguous. This receptor was identified in a woman in her late teens or twenties who had recovered from COVID-19. The source material was PBMCs or T cells enriched from blood (not recorded which). The CDR3 sequence is CASSYSGRNTEAFF. The DNA sequence is TGTGCCAGCAGTTACTCCGGGAGGAACACTGAAGCTTTCTTT.